The 30 T cell receptor beta chains below come from one sample, sequenced in a study of beta chain features in type 1 diabetes. Expressed TCRB transcripts were sequenced because the entire RNA isolate underwent reverse transcription. The protocol was immunoSEQ multiplex PCR, while the TCRdb copy is restricted to in-frame clones and leaves out a portion. The sample includes about 120,000 clones, around 17% of them seen just once. Study-wide results and caveats: Moderate but significant shortening of TCRB CDR3s was recorded in all four CD4+ subsets from Type 1 diabetes patients.

The antigens these receptors bind are not known. The sequenced material came from central memory CD4+ T cells from blood. Source of these receptors: a man under 40 with type 1 diabetes.

CDR3 DNA sequence: TGTGCCAGCAGTGCCTTCCGGGCCGGGGATGAAAAACTGTTTTTT. Protein: CASSAFRAGDEKLFF. V and J are TRBV25-1 and TRBJ1-4; D remains ambiguous. The CDR3 runs to 15 residues. Trimming took off 4 bases at V and 6 bases at J, with 15 bases between the two ends. Looked up from germline, CDR1 is MGHDK and CDR2 is SYGVNS.

The chain is built from TRBV6-6 and TRBJ2-7; D unclear. The CDR3 totals 13 residues. Per germline, CDR1 MNHNY and CDR2 SVGAGI (reference sequence). Trimming took 6 bases from V and 2 from J, leaving 11 bases between them. CDR3 in amino acids: CASRPDGTYEQYF. In DNA form, the CDR3 reads TGTGCCAGCAGACCAGACGGAACCTACGAGCAGTACTTC.

The rearrangement joins TRBV19 to TRBJ1-1; D ambiguous. The length of the CDR3 is 14 residues. V lost 7 bases and J 1 base, leaving 13 bases between the germline ends. CDR1 LNHDA and CDR2 SQIVND come from the germline V gene (reference sequence). The CDR3 region is CASMQWVANTEAFF. The CDR3 coding sequence is TGTGCCAGTATGCAGTGGGTGGCGAACACTGAAGCTTTCTTT.

This clone was detected a few times. The chain uses TRBV5-1 and TRBJ2-3; no clear D gene. V was cut by 3 bases and J by 6 bases, with 11 bases left in between. Per the germline V gene, CDR1 is SGHRS and CDR2 is YFSETQ. This CDR3 contains 13 residues. DNA of the CDR3: TGCGCCAGCAGCTGGACCCCACTGGATACGCAGTATTTT. It yields the protein CASSWTPLDTQYF.

This clone was observed a handful of times. At the DNA level, this CDR3 is encoded by other sequences in the same sample as well. The rearrangement joins TRBV7-2 to TRBJ1-1; D call uncertain. CDR3 length: 13 residues. Germline CDR1 and CDR2: SGHTA and FQGNSA. V was cut by 4 bases and J by 1 base, with 7 bases left in between. CDR3 DNA: TGTGCCAGCAGCTCTCAAGAGAACACTGAAGCTTTCTTT. Protein sequence: CASSSQENTEAFF.

This clone occurred a few times. This chain links TRBV7-9 with TRBJ2-2; 7 nucleotides agree with TRBD1. Germline CDR1 is SEHNR and CDR2 is FQNEAQ (reference sequence). The CDR3 is made up of 14 amino acids. V was pared by 5 bases and J by 6 bases, with 6 bases of the junction left unmatched. CDR3 region: CASSDGQEAGELFF. As DNA, the CDR3 is TGTGCCAGCAGCGACGGACAGGAGGCCGGGGAGCTGTTTTTT.

The chain has TRBV29-1 and TRBJ1-2; weak D call: TRBD1 (5 bases). Germline CDR1 is SQVTM and CDR2 is ANQGSEA. This CDR3 is 12 amino acids long. Trimming took off 4 bases at V and 7 bases at J, with 13 bases between the two ends. As DNA, the CDR3 is TGCAGCGTTGTAGGGGCGCAGAGTGGCTACACCTTC. This codes for CSVVGAQSGYTF.

The V call is TRBV15, the J call TRBJ1-2; weak D call: TRBD1 (5 bases). This CDR3 has 15 amino acids. Trimming stripped 4 bases from V and 4 bases from J, with 16 bases between. The V gene's germline CDR1 is LNHNV and CDR2 YYDKDF (reference sequence). CDR3 loop: CATSIGRGASYGYTF. The CDR3 nucleotides are TGTGCCACCAGCATAGGCCGCGGGGCTAGCTATGGCTACACCTTC. The variable domain in full, completed from reference TRBV15 and TRBJ1-2, reads DAMVIQNPRYQVTQFGKPVTLSCSQTLNHNVMYWYQQKSSQAPKLLFHYYDKDFNNEADTPDNFQSRRPNTSFCFLDIRSPGLGDTAMYLCATSIGRGASYGYTFGSGTRLTVV.

A few counts support this clone. The sample contains more than one DNA sequence encoding this CDR3. The J gene is TRBJ1-1, the V gene TRBV6-5; no clear D gene. The germline V and J ends were trimmed by 5 bases and 1 base, with 11 bases remaining between them. This CDR3 has 14 residues. CDR1 and CDR2 (germline): MNHEY, SVGAGI. The CDR3 here is CASSPRTGNTEAFF. In DNA, the CDR3 is TGTGCCAGCAGTCCGAGGACGGGGAACACTGAAGCTTTCTTT.

The rearrangement links TRBV5-1 to TRBJ2-3; 11 positions agree with TRBD2. The CDR3 extends over 16 amino acids. Germline V gene data show CDR1 as SGHRS and CDR2 as YFSETQ. With 0 bases clipped from V and 5 bases from J, the junction kept 5 bases outside the gene matches. CDR3: CASSLGGLAGVDTQYF. The CDR3 nucleotides are TGCGCCAGCAGCTTGGGAGGACTAGCGGGTGTAGATACGCAGTATTTT.

This chain's CDR3 is CASSVVERSTDTQYF. The DNA for the CDR3 is TGTGCCAGCAGCGTAGTAGAGCGGAGCACAGATACGCAGTATTTT. The gene calls are TRBV9 and TRBJ2-3; tentative D call: TRBD2 (5 bases). Germline lookup yields CDR1 SGDLS and CDR2 YYNGEE. The CDR3 sequence is 15 residues long. With 0 bases removed from V and 0 bases from J, the gap between germline ends came to 8 bases.

This chain joins TRBV10-3 and TRBJ1-2; the D gene is possibly TRBD1 (6 bases). This CDR3 has 14 amino acids. Germline loops: CDR1 ENHRY, CDR2 SYGVKD. Between the trimmed V and J ends, which lost 0 bases and 5 bases, there was a span of 10 bases. The CDR3 reads CAISESPGAYGYTF. The DNA of the CDR3 is TGTGCCATCAGTGAGTCGCCGGGGGCTTATGGCTACACCTTC.

This clone has a handful of counts. This sequence joins TRBV7-2 and TRBJ2-5, with TRBD2 matching 12 bases. In germline, CDR1 is SGHTA, CDR2 FQGNSA. This CDR3 comprises 18 residues. With V trimmed by 3 bases and J by 5 bases, 13 bases remained unmatched. CDR3 DNA: TGTGCCAGCAGCTTGTGGATACTAGCGGGGGGACCGTGGGAGACCCAGTACTTC. Residues: CASSLWILAGGPWETQYF. Filled out from reference TRBV7-2 and TRBJ2-5, the complete variable domain reads GAGVSQSPSNKVTEKGKDVELRCDPISGHTALYWYRQSLGQGLEFLIYFQGNSAPDKSGLPSDRFSAERTGGSVSTLTIQRTQQEDSAVYLCASSLWILAGGPWETQYFGPGTRLLVL.

This clone has just a few counts. The chain is built from TRBV10-3 and TRBJ2-2; 13 nucleotides agree with TRBD2. Germline V gives CDR1 ENHRY, CDR2 SYGVKD. The V gene end was trimmed by 8 bases and the J gene end by 2 bases; junction bases not matched to a gene: 8. The CDR3 has 17 residues. The CDR3 nucleotides are TGTGCCATCCCAAGGACTAGCGGGGGAACCAACACCGGGGAGCTGTTTTTT. It codes for CAIPRTSGGTNTGELFF.

This clone has a count of ten or more. V and J are TRBV7-2 and TRBJ2-1, with TRBD2 identical over 10 bases. Germline CDR1 and CDR2: SGHTA and FQGNSA. This CDR3 contains 14 residues. With 6 bases clipped from V and 7 bases from J, the junction kept 6 bases outside the gene matches. Here the CDR3 reads CASSVTSGWNEQFF. The CDR3 bases are TGTGCCAGCAGTGTGACTAGCGGGTGGAATGAGCAGTTCTTC.

The rearrangement joins TRBV11-3 to TRBJ2-3; D is undetermined. This CDR3 is 12 amino acids long. V lost 5 bases, J lost 6 bases, and 9 bases lay in between. Germline V gene sequence: CDR1 SGHNT, CDR2 YENEEA. The CDR3 region is CASSNYGDTQYF. The CDR3 region has the DNA TGTGCCAGCAGCAACTATGGGGATACGCAGTATTTT.

The CDR3 loop reads CASSQDKWETQYF. CDR3 nucleotides: TGCGCCAGCAGCCAAGATAAATGGGAGACCCAGTACTTC. The V and J genes are TRBV4-3 and TRBJ2-5; D remains ambiguous. This CDR3 spans 13 amino acids. Germline CDR1 and CDR2: LGHNA and YSLEER. V lost 0 bases and J lost 5, with 7 bases in between.

This rearrangement joins TRBV4-3 to TRBJ1-2; D may be TRBD1 (5 bases). CDR1 LGHNA and CDR2 YSLEER come from the germline V gene. The V gene lost 1 base and the J gene lost 1 base, with 13 bases spanning the gap. The CDR3 consists of 16 residues. CDR3 sequence: CASSQGVLGDNYGYTF. CDR3 coding DNA: TGCGCCAGCAGCCAAGGAGTCCTAGGGGATAACTATGGCTACACCTTC.

This clone has at least ten counts. The chain's CDR3 is CATGRDSNQPQHF. The CDR3 bases are TGTGCCACGGGCAGGGATAGCAATCAGCCCCAGCATTTT. The chain has TRBV30 and TRBJ1-5; D might be TRBD1 (5 bases). CDR3 length: 13 amino acids. Germline V gives CDR1 GTSNPN, CDR2 SVGIG (reference sequence). Trimming pared 8 bases from V and 0 bases from J, leaving 11 bases between.

V gene TRBV29-1 combines with J gene TRBJ2-3; no reliable D call. The germline gives CDR1 SQVTM, CDR2 ANQGSEA. With 6 bases removed from V and 2 bases from J, the gap between germline ends came to 15 bases. CDR3 length: 14 residues. As DNA, the CDR3 is TGCAGCGTGGCAAAAGGCGTCTCCACAGATACGCAGTATTTT. As protein: CSVAKGVSTDTQYF.

This chain uses TRBV10-3 with TRBJ2-1; tentatively, D is TRBD1 (5 bases). Germline loops: CDR1 ENHRY, CDR2 SYGVKD. Trimming took 3 bases from V and 7 from J, leaving 19 bases between them. The CDR3 is 16 residues long. The CDR3 DNA reads TGTGCCATCAGTGATTCCAGGGCGGAAGGCGGAAATGAGCAGTTCTTC. This encodes CAISDSRAEGGNEQFF.

J is TRBJ1-2 and V is TRBV28, with TRBD1 matching over 9 bases. Germline trimming cut 8 bases from V and 2 bases from J; bases unmatched to any gene: 0. The V gene's germline CDR1 is MDHEN and CDR2 SYDVKM. The length of the CDR3 is 12 residues. The CDR3 is CASGTGNYGYTF. As DNA, the CDR3 is TGTGCCAGCGGGACAGGGAACTATGGCTACACCTTC.

The chain couples TRBV5-6 to TRBJ1-2, with 7 bases fitting TRBD1. The V and J ends lost 4 bases and 8 bases, in that order; junction bases with no gene match: 8. The CDR3 length is 13 residues. The V gene's germline CDR1 is SGHDT and CDR2 YYEEEE. DNA for the CDR3: TGTGCCAGCAGCCCCGGGACAGAAGTCGGCTACACCTTC. It codes for CASSPGTEVGYTF.

The chain recombines TRBV4-3 with TRBJ1-1; TRBD1 agrees at 10 bases. Trimming took 4 bases from V and 5 from J; bases not matched to a gene: 4. Germline V lookup: CDR1 LGHNA, CDR2 YSLEER. The CDR3 totals 14 residues. The CDR3 bases are TGCGCCAGCAGCCCCTGGGACAGGGGAACTGAAGCTTTCTTT. Translating gives CASSPWDRGTEAFF.

V usage is TRBV5-1 and J usage is TRBJ1-1, with 8 bases aligning to TRBD1. Trimming cost V 4 bases and J 5 bases; bases outside gene matches: 13. The V gene's germline CDR1 is SGHRS and CDR2 YFSETQ. This CDR3 contains 16 residues. CDR3 sequence (DNA): TGCGCCAGCAGCGTCCAGGGGGCTCAGGGAAAAACTGAAGCTTTCTTT. Its protein product is CASSVQGAQGKTEAFF.

This clone was recorded a few times. The CDR3 loop is CSVLPQDGGSYGYTF. The CDR3, as DNA: TGCAGCGTTCTACCACAGGACGGGGGCTCATATGGCTACACCTTC. The rearrangement uses TRBV29-1 and TRBJ1-2; D may be TRBD1 (6 bases). Trimming removed 5 bases from V and 5 bases from J, with 21 bases in between. Germline CDR1 is SQVTM and CDR2 is ANQGSEA. The CDR3 is 15 residues long.

This clone was picked up a small number of times. The chain links TRBV7-2 to TRBJ2-7; D is uncertain. Germline-derived CDR1 and CDR2 are SGHTA and FQGNSA. The V and J ends lost 5 bases and 1 base respectively, with 12 bases between them. The CDR3 is 14 residues long. The CDR3 DNA sequence: TGTGCCAGCAGCGTCGCCCGAGAATCCTACGAGCAGTACTTC. The encoded protein is CASSVARESYEQYF. Full variable domain (remainder filled in from reference TRBV7-2 and TRBJ2-7): GAGVSQSPSNKVTEKGKDVELRCDPISGHTALYWYRQSLGQGLEFLIYFQGNSAPDKSGLPSDRFSAERTGGSVSTLTIQRTQQEDSAVYLCASSVARESYEQYFGPGTRLTVT.

In its sample, this clone was seen a few times. The rearrangement links TRBV5-1 to TRBJ1-3; D gene ambiguous. The CDR3 runs 15 residues. V was trimmed by 5 bases and J by 2 bases, leaving 14 bases between them. Germline CDR1 reads SGHRS; CDR2 reads YFSETQ. The CDR3 here is CASRLSGVPGNTIYF. DNA of the CDR3: TGCGCCAGCAGATTGTCGGGAGTTCCTGGAAACACCATATATTTT. The whole variable domain, filled in from reference TRBV5-1 and TRBJ1-3, reads KAGVTQTPRYLIKTRGQQVTLSCSPISGHRSVSWYQQTPGQGLQFLFEYFSETQRNKGNFPGRFSGRQFSNSRSEMNVSTLELGDSALYLCASRLSGVPGNTIYFGEGSWLTVV.

The rearrangement links TRBV9 to TRBJ1-1; 8 bases align to TRBD1. CDR3 length equals 16 residues. J was trimmed by 1 base and V by 4 bases; bases with no gene match: 9. Germline CDR1 reads SGDLS; CDR2 reads YYNGEE. CDR3 coding DNA: TGTGCCAGCAGCCCACACAGGGGGAACGGGAACACTGAAGCTTTCTTT. It specifies CASSPHRGNGNTEAFF.

This chain joins TRBV4-2 and TRBJ1-4; TRBD1 matches 10 bases. J was trimmed by 6 bases and V by 0 bases; bases with no gene match: 7. Per germline, CDR1 LGHNA and CDR2 YNFKEQ. The CDR3 is 17 residues long. In DNA, the CDR3 is TGTGCCAGCAGCCAAGAACCCCAGGGACAGGGGTATGAAAAACTGTTTTTT. It is translated as CASSQEPQGQGYEKLFF.